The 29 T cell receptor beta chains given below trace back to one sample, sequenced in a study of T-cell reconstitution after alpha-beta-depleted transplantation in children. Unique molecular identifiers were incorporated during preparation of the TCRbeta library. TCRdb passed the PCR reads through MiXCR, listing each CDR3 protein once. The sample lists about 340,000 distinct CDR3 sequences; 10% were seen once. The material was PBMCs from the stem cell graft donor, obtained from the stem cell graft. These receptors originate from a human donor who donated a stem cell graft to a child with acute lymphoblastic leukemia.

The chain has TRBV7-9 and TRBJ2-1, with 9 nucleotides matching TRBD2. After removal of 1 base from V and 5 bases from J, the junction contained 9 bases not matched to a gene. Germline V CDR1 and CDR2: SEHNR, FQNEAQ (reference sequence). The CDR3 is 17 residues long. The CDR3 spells CASSLGDLAGRDNEQFF. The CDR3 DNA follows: TGTGCCAGCAGCTTAGGGGATCTAGCGGGAAGGGACAATGAGCAGTTCTTC.

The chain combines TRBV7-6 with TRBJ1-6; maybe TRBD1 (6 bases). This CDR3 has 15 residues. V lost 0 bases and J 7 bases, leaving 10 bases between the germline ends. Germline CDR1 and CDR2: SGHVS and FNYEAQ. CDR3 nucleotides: TGTGCCAGCAGCTTAGCGCAGGGGCTAAATTCACCCCTCCACTTT. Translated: CASSLAQGLNSPLHF.

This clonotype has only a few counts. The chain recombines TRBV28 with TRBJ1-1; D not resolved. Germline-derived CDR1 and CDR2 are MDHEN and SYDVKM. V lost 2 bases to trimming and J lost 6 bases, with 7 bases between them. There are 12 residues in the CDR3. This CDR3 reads CASSLVSAEAFF. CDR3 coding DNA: TGTGCCAGCAGTTTAGTCTCGGCTGAAGCTTTCTTT. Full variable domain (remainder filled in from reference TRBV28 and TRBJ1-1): DVKVTQSSRYLVKRTGEKVFLECVQDMDHENMFWYRQDPGLGLRLIYFSYDVKMKEKGDIPEGYSVSREKKERFSLILESASTNQTSMYLCASSLVSAEAFFGQGTRLTVV.

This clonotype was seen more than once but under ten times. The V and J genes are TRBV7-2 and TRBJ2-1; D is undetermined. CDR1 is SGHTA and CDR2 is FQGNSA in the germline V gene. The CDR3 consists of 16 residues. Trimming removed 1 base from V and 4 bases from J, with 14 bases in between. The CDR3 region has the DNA TGTGCCAGCAGCTTAGGATTTGGAACGCGTTACAATGAGCAGTTCTTC. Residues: CASSLGFGTRYNEQFF.

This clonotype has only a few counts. CDR3: CASSQRTSGRVGETQYF. The CDR3 DNA reads as TGCGCCAGCAGCCAGAGGACTAGCGGGAGAGTGGGAGAGACCCAGTACTTC. The genes are TRBV4-3 and TRBJ2-5, with TRBD2 matching over 13 bases. The CDR3 has 17 amino acids. Trimming took 3 bases from V and 4 from J; bases not matched to a gene: 8. Germline CDR1 and CDR2: LGHNA and YSLEER.

The CDR3 protein is CASSTDRMARGLYNEQFF. The DNA of the CDR3 is TGTGCCAGTAGTACCGATCGTATGGCTAGGGGACTTTACAATGAGCAGTTCTTC. The chain couples TRBV19 to TRBJ2-1; perhaps TRBD2 as D (6 bases). This CDR3 region has 18 residues. In germline, CDR1 is LNHDA, CDR2 SQIVND (reference sequence). Trimming shortened V by 4 bases and J by 4 bases, and 23 bases separated the two germline ends.

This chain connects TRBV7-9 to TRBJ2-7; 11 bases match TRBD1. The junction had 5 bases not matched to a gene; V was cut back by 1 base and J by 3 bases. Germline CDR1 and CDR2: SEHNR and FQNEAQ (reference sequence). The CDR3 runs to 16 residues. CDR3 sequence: CASSLGGQGGHYEQYF. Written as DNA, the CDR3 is TGTGCCAGCAGCTTAGGGGGACAGGGGGGACACTACGAGCAGTACTTC.

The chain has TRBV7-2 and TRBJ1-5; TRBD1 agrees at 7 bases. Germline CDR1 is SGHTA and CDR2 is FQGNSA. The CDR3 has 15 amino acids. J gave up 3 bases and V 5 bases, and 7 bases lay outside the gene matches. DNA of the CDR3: TGTGCCAGCAGCGCGGGACAGCTTCTCAATCAGCCCCAGCATTTT. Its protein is CASSAGQLLNQPQHF.

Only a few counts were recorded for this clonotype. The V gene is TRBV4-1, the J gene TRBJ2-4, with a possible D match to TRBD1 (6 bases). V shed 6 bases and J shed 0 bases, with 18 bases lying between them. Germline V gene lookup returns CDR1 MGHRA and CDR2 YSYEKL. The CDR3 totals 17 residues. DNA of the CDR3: TGCGCCAGCAGAACCGGACAGTTCGATAAAGCCAAAAACATTCAGTACTTC. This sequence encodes CASRTGQFDKAKNIQYF.

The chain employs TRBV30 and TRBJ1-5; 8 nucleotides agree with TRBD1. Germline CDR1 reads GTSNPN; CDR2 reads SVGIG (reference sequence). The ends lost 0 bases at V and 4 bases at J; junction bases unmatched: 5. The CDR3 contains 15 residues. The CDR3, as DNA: TGTGCCTGGAGTGTTAAAACAGGGGGGAATCAGCCCCAGCATTTT. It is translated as CAWSVKTGGNQPQHF.

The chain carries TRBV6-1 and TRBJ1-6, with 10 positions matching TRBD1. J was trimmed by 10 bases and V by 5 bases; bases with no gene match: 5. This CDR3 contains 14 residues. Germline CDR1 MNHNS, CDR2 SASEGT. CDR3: CASSPDRGPSPLHF. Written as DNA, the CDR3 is TGTGCCAGCAGTCCCGACAGGGGGCCGTCACCCCTCCACTTT.

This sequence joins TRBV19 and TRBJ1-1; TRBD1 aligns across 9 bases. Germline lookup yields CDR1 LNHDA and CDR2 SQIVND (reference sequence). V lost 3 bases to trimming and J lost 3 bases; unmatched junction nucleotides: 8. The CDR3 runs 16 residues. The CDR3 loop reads CASSIWTGVVHTEAFF. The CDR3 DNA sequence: TGTGCCAGTAGTATTTGGACAGGGGTGGTCCACACTGAAGCTTTCTTT.

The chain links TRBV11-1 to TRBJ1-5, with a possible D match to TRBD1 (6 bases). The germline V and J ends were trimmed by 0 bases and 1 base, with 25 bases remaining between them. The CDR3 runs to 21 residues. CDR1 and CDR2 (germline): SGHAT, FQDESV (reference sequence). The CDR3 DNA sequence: TGTGCCAGCAGCTTAGCTCGGGGGGGGGCCGGACAGATGGCAAGCAATCAGCCCCAGCATTTT. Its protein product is CASSLARGGAGQMASNQPQHF.

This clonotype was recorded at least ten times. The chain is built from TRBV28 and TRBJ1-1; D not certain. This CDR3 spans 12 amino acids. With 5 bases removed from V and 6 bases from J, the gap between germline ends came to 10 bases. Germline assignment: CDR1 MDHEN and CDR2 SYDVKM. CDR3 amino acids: CASSRDQAEAFF. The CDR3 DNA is TGTGCCAGCAGTCGAGACCAGGCTGAAGCTTTCTTT. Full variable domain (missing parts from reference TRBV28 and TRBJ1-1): DVKVTQSSRYLVKRTGEKVFLECVQDMDHENMFWYRQDPGLGLRLIYFSYDVKMKEKGDIPEGYSVSREKKERFSLILESASTNQTSMYLCASSRDQAEAFFGQGTRLTVV.

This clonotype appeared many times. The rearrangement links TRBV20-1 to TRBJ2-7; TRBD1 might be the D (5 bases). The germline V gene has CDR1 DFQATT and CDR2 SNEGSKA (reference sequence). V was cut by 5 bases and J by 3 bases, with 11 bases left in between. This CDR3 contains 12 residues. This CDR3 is CSASQEIYEQYF. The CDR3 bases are TGCAGTGCTTCACAGGAAATCTACGAGCAGTACTTC.

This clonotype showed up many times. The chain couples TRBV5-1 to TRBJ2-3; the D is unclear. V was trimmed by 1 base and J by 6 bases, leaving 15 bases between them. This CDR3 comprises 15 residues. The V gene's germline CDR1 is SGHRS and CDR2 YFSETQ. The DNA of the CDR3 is TGCGCCAGCAGCTTGCAGTTCCCCCCGTCGGATACGCAGTATTTT. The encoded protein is CASSLQFPPSDTQYF.

CDR3: CSARGDRISQPQHF. DNA of the CDR3: TGCAGTGCTAGAGGGGACAGGATAAGTCAGCCCCAGCATTTT. The chain combines TRBV20-1 with TRBJ1-5; 8 bases line up with TRBD1. The CDR3 spans 14 residues. V lost 1 base and J lost 6; bases outside the gene matches: 5. Germline V gene lookup returns CDR1 DFQATT and CDR2 SNEGSKA (reference sequence).

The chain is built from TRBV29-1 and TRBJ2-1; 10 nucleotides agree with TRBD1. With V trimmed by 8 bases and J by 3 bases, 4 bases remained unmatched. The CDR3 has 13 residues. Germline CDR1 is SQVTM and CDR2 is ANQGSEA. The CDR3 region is CSSGQGLYNEQFF. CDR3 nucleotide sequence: TGCAGCTCGGGACAGGGGCTCTACAATGAGCAGTTCTTC.

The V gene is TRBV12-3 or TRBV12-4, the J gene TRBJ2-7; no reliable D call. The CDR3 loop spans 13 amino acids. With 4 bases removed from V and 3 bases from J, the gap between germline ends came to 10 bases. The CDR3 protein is CASSSAHGYEQYF. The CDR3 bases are TGTGCCAGCAGTTCCGCGCATGGCTACGAGCAGTACTTC.

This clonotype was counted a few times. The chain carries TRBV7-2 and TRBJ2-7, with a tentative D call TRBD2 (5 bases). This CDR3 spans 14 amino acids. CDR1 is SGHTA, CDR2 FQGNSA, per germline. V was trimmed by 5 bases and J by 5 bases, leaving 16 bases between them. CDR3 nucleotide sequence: TGTGCCAGCAGCCCGACGGGGTTTGTCAACGAGCAGTACTTC. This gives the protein CASSPTGFVNEQYF.

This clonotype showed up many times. CDR3 sequence reads: CASSWSDTYEQYF. Written as DNA, the CDR3 is TGTGCCAGCAGCTGGTCAGACACCTACGAGCAGTACTTC. The rearrangement joins TRBV7-6 to TRBJ2-7; D is uncertain. CDR3 length: 13 residues. Per germline, CDR1 SGHVS and CDR2 FNYEAQ. Trimming shortened V by 4 bases and J by 2 bases, and 9 bases separated the two germline ends.

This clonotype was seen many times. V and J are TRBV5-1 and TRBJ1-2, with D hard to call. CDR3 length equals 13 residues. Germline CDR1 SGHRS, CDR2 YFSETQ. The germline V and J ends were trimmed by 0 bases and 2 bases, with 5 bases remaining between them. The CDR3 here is CASSLEGNYGYTF. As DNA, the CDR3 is TGCGCCAGCAGCTTGGAAGGGAACTATGGCTACACCTTC.

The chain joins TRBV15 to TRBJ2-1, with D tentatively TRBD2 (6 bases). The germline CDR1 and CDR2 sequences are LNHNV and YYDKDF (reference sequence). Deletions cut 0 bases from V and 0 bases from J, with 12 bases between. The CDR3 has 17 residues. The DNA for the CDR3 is TGTGCCACCAGCAGAGAACTAGCCGACGACTCCTACAATGAGCAGTTCTTC. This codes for CATSRELADDSYNEQFF.

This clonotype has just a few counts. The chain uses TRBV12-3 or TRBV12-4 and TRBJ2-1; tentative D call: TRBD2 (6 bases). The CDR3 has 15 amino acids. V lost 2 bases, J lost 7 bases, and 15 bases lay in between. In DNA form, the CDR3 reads TGTGCCAGCAGTTTAATAGGAGGGGCTGGGAATGAGCAGTTCTTC. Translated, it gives CASSLIGGAGNEQFF.

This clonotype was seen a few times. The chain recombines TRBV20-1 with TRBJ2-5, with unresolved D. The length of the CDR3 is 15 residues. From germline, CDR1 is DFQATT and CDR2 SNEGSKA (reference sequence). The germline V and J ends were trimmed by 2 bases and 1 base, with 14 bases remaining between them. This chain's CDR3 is CSARSSQSVQETQYF. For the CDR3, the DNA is TGCAGTGCTAGATCCTCCCAATCAGTCCAAGAGACCCAGTACTTC.

CDR3 sequence: CASSQDIERGSYNEQFF. The CDR3 nucleotides are TGCGCCAGCAGCCAAGATATTGAGCGAGGCTCCTACAATGAGCAGTTCTTC. This chain connects TRBV4-3 to TRBJ2-1; the D is unclear. CDR3 length equals 17 residues. The V gene's germline CDR1 is LGHNA and CDR2 YSLEER. Deletions cut 0 bases from V and 0 bases from J, with 12 bases between.

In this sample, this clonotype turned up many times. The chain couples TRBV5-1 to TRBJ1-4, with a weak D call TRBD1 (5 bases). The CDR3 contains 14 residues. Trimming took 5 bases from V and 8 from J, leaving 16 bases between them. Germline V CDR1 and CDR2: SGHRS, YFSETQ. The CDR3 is CASRGPPKGEKLFF. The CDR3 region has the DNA TGCGCCAGCAGGGGACCTCCGAAGGGGGAAAAACTGTTTTTT. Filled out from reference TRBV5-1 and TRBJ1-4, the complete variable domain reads KAGVTQTPRYLIKTRGQQVTLSCSPISGHRSVSWYQQTPGQGLQFLFEYFSETQRNKGNFPGRFSGRQFSNSRSEMNVSTLELGDSALYLCASRGPPKGEKLFFGSGTQLSVL.

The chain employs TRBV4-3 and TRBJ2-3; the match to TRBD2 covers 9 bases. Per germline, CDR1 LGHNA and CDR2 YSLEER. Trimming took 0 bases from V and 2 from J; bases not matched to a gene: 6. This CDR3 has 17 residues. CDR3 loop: CASSQDYGGRATDTQYF. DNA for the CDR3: TGCGCCAGCAGCCAAGATTACGGCGGGAGGGCCACAGATACGCAGTATTTT.

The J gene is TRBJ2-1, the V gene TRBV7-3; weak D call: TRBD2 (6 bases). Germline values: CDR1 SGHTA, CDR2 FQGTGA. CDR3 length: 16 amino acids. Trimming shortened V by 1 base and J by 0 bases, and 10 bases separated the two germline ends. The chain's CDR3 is CASSLMAGGSYNEQFF. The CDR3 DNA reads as TGTGCCAGCAGCTTAATGGCCGGGGGCTCCTACAATGAGCAGTTCTTC.